Listed below are T cell receptor beta chains from one sample, sequenced in a study of regulatory T cells in long-lasting Graves disease. TCRdb processed the multiplex PCR reads anew with MiXCR; each CDR3 protein has one entry. The sample records 400,000 to 450,000 distinct CDR3 sequences, about a quarter being singletons. The source was peripheral blood mononuclear cells (PBMCs), collected when the disease was refractory, from a patient treated with antithyroid drugs. These receptors were taken from a female donor with Graves disease. The CDR3 runs from the conserved cysteine through the conserved F or W. Each record gives: D gene, CDR3 length, clone size, V gene, J gene, CDR3 DNA, CDR3 protein. D genes are given only for firm matches. Only some rows state a clone size, as once, few, many or a class for expanded clones.

>.|14|few|TRBV6-1|TRBJ2-5
TGTGCCAGCAGTGGGAGTGGCTCGGGGGAGACCCAGTACTTC
CASSGSGSGETQYF
>.|14|.|TRBV6-1|TRBJ1-5
TGTGCCAGCAGTGAAAACAGATCAAATCAGCCCCAGCATTTT
CASSENRSNQPQHF
>.|17|many|TRBV27|TRBJ1-4
TGTGCCAGCAGAACTATAAAGGGATTGGGACCAAATGAAAAACTGTTTTTT
CASRTIKGLGPNEKLFF
>.|13|many|TRBV6-2/TRBV6-3|TRBJ2-5
TGTGCCAGCAGTTCTCTCATGGGAGAGACCCAGTACTTC
CASSSLMGETQYF
>.|15|many|TRBV28|TRBJ1-1
TGTGCCAGCAGTTTAAGCGTCAAGAGGGACACTGAAGCTTTCTTT
CASSLSVKRDTEAFF
>.|14|many|TRBV15|TRBJ2-5
TGTGCCACCAGCAGAGGGCAGGTCGGGGAGACCCAGTACTTC
CATSRGQVGETQYF
>.|14|.|TRBV19|TRBJ1-2
TGTGCCAGTAGTATTTCGAAAGGGGCATTTGGCTACACCTTC
CASSISKGAFGYTF
>TRBD2|12|few|TRBV10-3|TRBJ2-7
TGTGCCATCAGGACTAGCGGCTACGAGCAGTACTTC
CAIRTSGYEQYF
>.|12|many|TRBV20-1|TRBJ2-5
TGCAGTGCCCCCGGCCCGCAAGAGACCCAGTACTTC
CSAPGPQETQYF
>TRBD2|17|few|TRBV10-3|TRBJ2-2
TGTGCCATCACTGGGACTAGCGGGAGTGTAGGCACCGGGGAGCTGTTTTTT
CAITGTSGSVGTGELFF
>TRBD2|16|few|TRBV28|TRBJ2-1
TGTGCCAGCAGTTCGGTGGGTAGCGGGCCCTACAATGAGCAGTTCTTC
CASSSVGSGPYNEQFF
>TRBD1|13|.|TRBV7-2|TRBJ2-3
TGTGCCAGCAGCTCACAGGGGCCAGATACGCAGTATTTT
CASSSQGPDTQYF
>.|13|few|TRBV6-5|TRBJ1-5
TGTGCCAGCAGTTATGGCCCGGGGCAGCCCCAGCATTTT
CASSYGPGQPQHF
>.|14|few|TRBV19|TRBJ1-3
TGTGCCAGTAGCGGCACCGCTCAAGGAAACACCATATATTTT
CASSGTAQGNTIYF
>.|15|few|TRBV19|TRBJ1-1
TGTGCCAGTAAGACTGGAACACGATGGAACACTGAAGCTTTCTTT
CASKTGTRWNTEAFF
>.|15|.|TRBV28|TRBJ2-1
TGTGCCAGCAGTTTACCCGGCGGTCCGGCCGTTGAGCAGTTCTTC
CASSLPGGPAVEQFF
>.|15|many|TRBV11-2|TRBJ2-5
TGTGCCAGCAGCCCCCGTGGATACAACCAAGAGACCCAGTACTTC
CASSPRGYNQETQYF
>.|14|many|TRBV7-2|TRBJ2-7
TGTGCCAGCAGCTTTAACAGAGACTCCTACGAGCAGTACTTC
CASSFNRDSYEQYF
>.|15|few|TRBV6-5|TRBJ2-7
TGTGCCAGCAGTTACTTGGGGGGCGCTGCCTACGAGCAGTACTTC
CASSYLGGAAYEQYF
>.|14|.|TRBV27|TRBJ2-7
TGTGCCAGCAGTCCCCACTTGTCAACCTACGAGCAGTACTTC
CASSPHLSTYEQYF
>TRBD2|18|.|TRBV4-1|TRBJ2-1
TGCGCCAGCAGCCAAGTCATTCTCACTAGCGGGAGCTACAATGAGCAGTTCTTC
CASSQVILTSGSYNEQFF
>.|16|few|TRBV7-9|TRBJ2-7
TGTGCCAGCAGCTTAGCGGGACTGAGCCCCCAGTACGAGCAGTACTTC
CASSLAGLSPQYEQYF
>.|14|.|TRBV30|TRBJ1-3
TGTGCCTGGAAACAAGGAGGGTCTGGAAACACCATATATTTT
CAWKQGGSGNTIYF
>.|15|few|TRBV20-1|TRBJ1-6
TGCAGTGCTCCCCCCGCCAGGGGCTATAATTCACCCCTCCACTTT
CSAPPARGYNSPLHF
>.|13|few|TRBV27|TRBJ2-5
TGTGCCAGCAGTCTACTTGGAAAAGAGACCCAGTACTTC
CASSLLGKETQYF
>.|19|.|TRBV2|TRBJ1-6
TGTGCCAGCACCGAAAGCGGGGCAGCCCCGAGCTCCTATAATTCACCCCTCCACTTT
CASTESGAAPSSYNSPLHF
>.|15|few|TRBV7-3|TRBJ2-3
TGTGCCAGCAGCGCCGGGACAATTAGCACAGATACGCAGTATTTT
CASSAGTISTDTQYF
>.|15|.|TRBV7-9|TRBJ2-6
TGTGCCAGCAGCCGGGACTTCTCTGGGGCCAACGTCCTGACTTTC
CASSRDFSGANVLTF
>TRBD1|15|.|TRBV29-1|TRBJ2-3
TGCAGCGTCCCTCCCCGGGACAGGGCCACAGATACGCAGTATTTT
CSVPPRDRATDTQYF
>.|15|.|TRBV12-3/TRBV12-4|TRBJ2-1
TGTGCCAGCAGTTTTCAGGCTAGCTCCTACAATGAGCAGTTCTTC
CASSFQASSYNEQFF
>TRBD2|14|few|TRBV19|TRBJ2-2
TGTGCCAGTAGTAGCGGGAGATTGCACGGGGAGCTGTTTTTT
CASSSGRLHGELFF
>TRBD2|16|.|TRBV2|TRBJ2-1
TGTGCCAGCAGTGAGGGTAGACTAGCGGGGCCAAATGAGCAGTTCTTC
CASSEGRLAGPNEQFF
>TRBD2|16|many|TRBV7-2|TRBJ2-7
TGTGCCAGCAGCTTAGAACAGACTAGCGGGAGCTACGAGCAGTACTTC
CASSLEQTSGSYEQYF
>TRBD2|17|.|TRBV12-3/TRBV12-4|TRBJ2-2
TGTGCCAGCGACGGGACTAGCGGGAGTTCGGACACCGGGGAGCTGTTTTTT
CASDGTSGSSDTGELFF
>TRBD1|16|many|TRBV6-1|TRBJ2-5
TGTGCCAGCAAAAAAGGACCGACAGGGGGGTACGAGACCCAGTACTTC
CASKKGPTGGYETQYF
>TRBD1|15|.|TRBV6-5|TRBJ1-1
TGTGCCAGCAGTTATTTCGGGACAGGGGCCACTGAAGCTTTCTTT
CASSYFGTGATEAFF
>.|16|few|TRBV6-2/TRBV6-3|TRBJ2-7
TGTGCCAGCAGTTACTCGAAGGGGTCGATATACTACGAGCAGTACTTC
CASSYSKGSIYYEQYF
>.|15|.|TRBV7-2|TRBJ1-5
TGTGCCAGCAGCCGCACAGGGTCCGGCAATCAGCCCCAGCATTTT
CASSRTGSGNQPQHF
>TRBD1|15|many|TRBV20-1|TRBJ1-4
TGCAGTGCTAGAACCGACAGGGCAACTAATGAAAAACTGTTTTTT
CSARTDRATNEKLFF
>.|13|few|TRBV20-1|TRBJ1-5
TGCAGTGTAAGGGTGAATAGCAATCAGCCCCAGCATTTT
CSVRVNSNQPQHF
>TRBD2|15|many|TRBV11-2|TRBJ2-7
TGTGCCAGCAGCTTCGGACTAGCGGCTTCCTACGAGCAGTACTTC
CASSFGLAASYEQYF
>.|14|many|TRBV20-1|TRBJ1-6
TGCAGTGCTAGAGGCCAGGGTCGGAATTCACCCCTCCACTTT
CSARGQGRNSPLHF
>.|15|.|TRBV12-5|TRBJ1-1
TGTGCTAGTGGTTTGGTACATGGGGAGATAACTGAAGCTTTCTTT
CASGLVHGEITEAFF
>.|14|many|TRBV28|TRBJ1-1
TGTGCCAGCAGAGCGCTTAGGCGCAACACTGAAGCTTTCTTT
CASRALRRNTEAFF
>.|12|few|TRBV25-1|TRBJ1-6
TGTGCCAGTAGGACGTCGGGGTCACCCCTCCACTTT
CASRTSGSPLHF
>.|12|.|TRBV30|TRBJ2-7
TGTGCCTGGATGGGGAACTCCTACGAGCAGTACTTC
CAWMGNSYEQYF